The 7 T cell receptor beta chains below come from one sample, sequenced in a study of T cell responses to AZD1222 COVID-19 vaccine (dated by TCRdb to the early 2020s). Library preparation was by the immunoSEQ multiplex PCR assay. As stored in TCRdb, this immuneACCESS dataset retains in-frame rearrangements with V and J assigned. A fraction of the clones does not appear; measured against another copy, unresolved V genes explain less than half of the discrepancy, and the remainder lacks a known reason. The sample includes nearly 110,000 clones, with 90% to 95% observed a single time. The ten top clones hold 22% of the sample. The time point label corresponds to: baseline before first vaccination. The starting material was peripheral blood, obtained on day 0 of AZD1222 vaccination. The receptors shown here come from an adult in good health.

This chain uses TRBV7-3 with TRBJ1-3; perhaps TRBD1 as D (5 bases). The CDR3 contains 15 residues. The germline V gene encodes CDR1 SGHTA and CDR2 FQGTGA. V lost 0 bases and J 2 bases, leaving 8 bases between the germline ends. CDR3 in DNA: TGTGCCAGCAGCTTAACGGGGGGTCCTGGAAACACCATATATTTT. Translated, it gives CASSLTGGPGNTIYF.

CDR3 loop: CAISDPGQGESEKLFF. The CDR3 DNA reads as TGTGCCATCAGTGATCCAGGCCAGGGAGAGAGTGAAAAACTGTTTTTT. V and J are TRBV10-3 and TRBJ1-4, with D perhaps matching TRBD1 (5 bases). The CDR3 has 16 amino acids. Germline values: CDR1 ENHRY, CDR2 SYGVKD. Trimming cost V 3 bases and J 7 bases, with 18 bases left between them.

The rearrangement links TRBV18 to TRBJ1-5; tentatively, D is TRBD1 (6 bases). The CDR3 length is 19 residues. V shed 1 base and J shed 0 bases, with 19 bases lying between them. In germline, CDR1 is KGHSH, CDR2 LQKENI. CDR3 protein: CASSPLGGGFLYSNQPQHF. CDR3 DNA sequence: TGTGCCAGCTCACCACTGGGGGGGGGCTTCCTTTATAGCAATCAGCCCCAGCATTTT.

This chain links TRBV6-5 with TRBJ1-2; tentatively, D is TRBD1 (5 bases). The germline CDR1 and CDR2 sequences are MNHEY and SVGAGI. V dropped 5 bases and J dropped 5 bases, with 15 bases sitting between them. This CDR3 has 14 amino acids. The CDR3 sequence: CASSRTSAGYGYTF. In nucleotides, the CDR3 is TGTGCCAGCAGTCGGACATCGGCGGGGTATGGCTACACCTTC.

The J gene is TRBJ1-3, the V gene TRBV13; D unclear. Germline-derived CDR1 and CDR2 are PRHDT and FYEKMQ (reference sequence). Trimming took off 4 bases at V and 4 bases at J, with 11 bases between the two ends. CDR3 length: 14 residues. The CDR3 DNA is TGTGCCAGCAGCTCCCCCCTCTGGGGAAACACCATATATTTT. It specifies CASSSPLWGNTIYF.

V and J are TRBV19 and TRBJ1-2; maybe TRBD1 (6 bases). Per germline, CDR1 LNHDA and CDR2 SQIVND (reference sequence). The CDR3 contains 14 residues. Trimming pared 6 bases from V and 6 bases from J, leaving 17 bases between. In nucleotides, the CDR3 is TGTGCCAGTAGCACCCCTAAAGGGGGTAATGGCTACACCTTC. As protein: CASSTPKGGNGYTF.

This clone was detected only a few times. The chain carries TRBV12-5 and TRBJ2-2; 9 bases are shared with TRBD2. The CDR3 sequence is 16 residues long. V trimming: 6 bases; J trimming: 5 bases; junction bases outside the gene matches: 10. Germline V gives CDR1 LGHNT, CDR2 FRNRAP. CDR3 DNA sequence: TGTGCTAGTGGCTCCCCGACTAGCGGTAGAACCGGGGAGCTGTTTTTT. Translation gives CASGSPTSGRTGELFF.